This T cell receptor beta chain came from a study of lymphopenia after photon versus proton radiotherapy. Study-wide points: After the lymphocyte nadir, photon-treated repertoires showed oligoclonal expansion, especially of CD8+ Temra cells. Proton therapy kept repertoires fairly stable, unlike photons, which gained effector/memory cells.

The CDR3 runs 13 residues. Germline V gene lookup returns CDR1 SNHLY and CDR2 FYNNEI. V lost 8 bases to trimming and J lost 0 bases, with 8 bases between them. Note on this clone: What it recognizes is unknown.

TCRdb's table, derived via immunoSEQ multiplex PCR, lists solely in-frame clones and lacks some. This sample has more than 70,000 clones, with around 83% found just once. The chain recombines TRBV2 with TRBJ1-5; no clear D. The sequenced sample was peripheral blood, obtained from a patient treated with proton-based radiotherapy. This TCR derives from a man in his 60s with pancreatic cancer. The CDR3 sequence is CASVRVSNQPQHF. The CDR3 region has the DNA TGTGCCAGCGTCAGAGTTAGCAATCAGCCCCAGCATTTT. Filled out from reference TRBV2 and TRBJ1-5, the complete variable domain reads EPEVTQTPSHQVTQMGQEVILRCVPISNHLYFYWYRQILGQKVEFLVSFYNNEISEKSEIFDDQFSVERPDGSNFTLKIRSTKLEDSAMYFCASVRVSNQPQHFGDGTRLSIL.